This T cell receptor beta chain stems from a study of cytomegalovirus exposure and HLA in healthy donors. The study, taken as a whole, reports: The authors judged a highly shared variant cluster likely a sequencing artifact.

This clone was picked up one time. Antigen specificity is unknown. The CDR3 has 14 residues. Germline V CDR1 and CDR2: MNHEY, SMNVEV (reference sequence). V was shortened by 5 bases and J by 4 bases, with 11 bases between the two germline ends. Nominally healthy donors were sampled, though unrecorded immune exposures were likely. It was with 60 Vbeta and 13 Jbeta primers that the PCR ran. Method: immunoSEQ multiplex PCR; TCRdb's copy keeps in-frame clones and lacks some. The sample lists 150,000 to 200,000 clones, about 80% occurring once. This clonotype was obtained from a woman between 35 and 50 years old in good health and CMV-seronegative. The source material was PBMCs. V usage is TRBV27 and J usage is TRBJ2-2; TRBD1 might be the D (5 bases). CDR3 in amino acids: CASSVQGGTGELFF. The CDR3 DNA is TGTGCCAGCAGTGTTCAGGGCGGCACCGGGGAGCTGTTTTTT.